These 22 T cell receptor beta chains originate from one sample sequenced in a study of human T cells and chemical hapten exposure. Indicated time point: patch test 1, 2 weeks after DPC sensitization. Stated treatment: therapeutic diphenylcyclopropenone sensitization with weekly scalp DPC. TCRdb recomputed calls from the RACE reads with MiXCR, one row per CDR3 protein. Found here are tens of thousands of distinct CDR3 sequences, about 10% of them singletons; the top ten hold 2% to 2.5%. Sequencing used whole blood, obtained in connection with sensitization to the hapten diphenylcyclopropenone (DPC). All receptors come from a man aged 35 to 55 with alopecia areata. Some clones in this sample may be carry-over from other donors' samples.

The J gene is TRBJ2-3, the V gene TRBV29-1; D assignment may be TRBD1 or TRBD2 (5 bases each). Germline CDR1 reads SQVTM; CDR2 reads ANQGSEA. Trimming removed 2 bases from V and 2 bases from J, with 17 bases in between. The CDR3 sequence is 16 residues long. CDR3 sequence (DNA): TGCAGCGTTGAATTTTGGGACGGAGAAGCCACAGATACGCAGTATTTT. It is translated as CSVEFWDGEATDTQYF.

This clonotype occurred a few times. The CDR3 reads CASSLGRGANTGELFF. The CDR3 DNA reads as TGTGCCAGCAGCTTAGGCAGGGGGGCGAACACCGGGGAGCTGTTTTTT. The J gene is TRBJ2-2, the V gene TRBV7-2; possibly TRBD1 for D (7 bases). Per germline, CDR1 SGHTA and CDR2 FQGNSA. Trimming took 1 base from V and 0 from J, leaving 9 bases between them. This CDR3 region has 16 residues.

This clonotype was seen a few times. A read error is possible here, since a much larger clone lies one base away. This sequence joins TRBV5-5 and TRBJ1-2; D is unclear. Between the trimmed V and J ends, which lost 1 base and 4 bases, there was a span of 8 bases. The V gene's germline CDR1 is SGHKS and CDR2 YYEKEE (reference sequence). The CDR3 contains 13 residues. The CDR3 nucleotides read TGTGCCAGCAGCTTGAGGCTCCGCTATGGCTACACCTTC. Encoded protein: CASSLRLRYGYTF.

This clonotype was picked up many times. The CDR3, as DNA: TGCAGTGCTAGGCTACAGGAGACCCAGTACTTC. Its protein is CSARLQETQYF. V is TRBV20-1 and J is TRBJ2-5, with unresolved D. CDR3 length: 11 residues. In germline, CDR1 is DFQATT, CDR2 SNEGSKA (reference sequence). V lost 3 bases to trimming and J lost 5 bases, with 7 bases between them.

This clonotype occurred many times. The rearrangement links TRBV9 to TRBJ1-6, with D hard to call. Germline lookup yields CDR1 SGDLS and CDR2 YYNGEE. Trimming left V 7 bases short and J 5 bases short, with 7 bases between. The CDR3 is 12 residues long. As DNA, the CDR3 is TGTGCCAGCTCAGAGGATAATTCACCCCTCCACTTT. Translated: CASSEDNSPLHF.

This clonotype occurred a few times. This sequence joins TRBV28 and TRBJ2-3; no clear D gene. The CDR3 spans 11 residues. V gave up 5 bases and J gave up 9 bases, with 9 bases separating them. Germline CDR1 reads MDHEN; CDR2 reads SYDVKM. The CDR3 here is CASSPRGTQYF. CDR3 bases: TGTGCCAGCAGTCCCCGTGGGACGCAGTATTTT.

This clonotype was found many times. The V and J genes are TRBV6-2 or TRBV6-3 and TRBJ2-1; D uncertain. Between the trimmed V and J ends, which lost 6 bases and 3 bases, there was a span of 6 bases. The germline V gene encodes CDR1 MNHEY and CDR2 SVGEGT. The CDR3 is made up of 12 amino acids. For the CDR3, the DNA is TGTGCCAGCAGACCCGACTACAATGAGCAGTTCTTC. As protein: CASRPDYNEQFF.

This clonotype occurred a few times. The genes are TRBV11-2 and TRBJ2-1; 11 nucleotides line up with TRBD2. The CDR3 covers 16 residues. Germline V gene data show CDR1 as SGHAT and CDR2 as FQNNGV. Trimming took 0 bases from V and 8 from J; bases not matched to a gene: 6. The CDR3 spells CASSLDRLAGWYEQFF. DNA for the CDR3: TGTGCCAGCAGCTTAGATAGACTAGCGGGATGGTATGAGCAGTTCTTC.

Ten or more counts support this clonotype. The chain is built from TRBV4-3 and TRBJ2-5, with a tentative D call TRBD2 (7 bases). The CDR3 runs to 15 residues. Germline CDR1 and CDR2: LGHNA and YSLEER. V lost 0 bases and J lost 4, with 12 bases in between. The CDR3 bases are TGCGCCAGCAGCCAAGATGGGAGGGGGGGAGAGACCCAGTACTTC. Protein: CASSQDGRGGETQYF.

This clonotype occurred a few times. The chain joins TRBV7-9 to TRBJ1-5; possible D gene TRBD1, 5 bases. The CDR3 is made up of 15 amino acids. The V end was cut by 1 base, the J end by 5 bases, with 12 bases between. In germline, CDR1 is SEHNR, CDR2 FQNEAQ (reference sequence). CDR3 residues: CASSLGTQDDQPQHF. CDR3 nucleotides: TGTGCCAGCAGCTTAGGGACACAGGATGATCAGCCCCAGCATTTT.

V usage is TRBV6-6 and J usage is TRBJ2-1; 13 bases agree with TRBD2. CDR1 is MNHNY, CDR2 SVGAGI, per germline (reference sequence). This CDR3 comprises 15 residues. With V trimmed by 8 bases and J by 9 bases, 10 bases remained unmatched. Here the CDR3 DNA reads TGTGCCAGCGGGACTAGCGGGAAGACAGGTAGTGAGCAGTTCTTC. Protein sequence: CASGTSGKTGSEQFF.

This clonotype turned up a few times. This rearrangement joins TRBV6-6 to TRBJ2-1; TRBD2 aligns across 16 bases. The CDR3 runs 19 residues. Germline V gene data show CDR1 as MNHNY and CDR2 as SVGAGI (reference sequence). Trimming took 4 bases from V and 0 from J; bases not matched to a gene: 6. Here the CDR3 DNA reads TGTGCCAGCAGTTCGGGACTAGCGGGAGGGTTTAACTCCTACAATGAGCAGTTCTTC. It codes for CASSSGLAGGFNSYNEQFF.

This clonotype was found a few times. This sequence joins TRBV12-3 or TRBV12-4 and TRBJ2-1; TRBD2 agrees at 7 bases. J lost 4 bases, V lost 6 bases, and 12 bases had no gene match. The CDR3 loop spans 16 amino acids. The CDR3 nucleotides read TGTGCCAGCAGGGGAGGGACCGGGAGAACTTACAATGAGCAGTTCTTC. Its protein is CASRGGTGRTYNEQFF.

The genes are TRBV27 and TRBJ2-2; D not certain. The germline V and J ends were trimmed by 6 bases and 0 bases, with 11 bases remaining between them. The CDR3 consists of 15 residues. Germline values: CDR1 MNHEY, CDR2 SMNVEV (reference sequence). CDR3 DNA: TGTGCCAGCAGCGCAGGTTTTGCGAACACCGGGGAGCTGTTTTTT. Residues: CASSAGFANTGELFF.

This chain connects TRBV9 to TRBJ2-7; weak D call: TRBD1 (6 bases). The CDR3 has 14 residues. Germline CDR1 is SGDLS and CDR2 is YYNGEE. Trimming stripped 3 bases from V and 3 bases from J, with 13 bases between. DNA for the CDR3: TGTGCCAGCAGCGCAGGGTCAGGGGTCTACGAGCAGTACTTC. Its translation is CASSAGSGVYEQYF.

This clonotype came up a few times. The chain links TRBV6-2 or TRBV6-3 to TRBJ2-2, with D perhaps matching TRBD2 (6 bases). This CDR3 is 16 amino acids long. Trimming removed 5 bases from V and 0 bases from J, with 13 bases in between. Per the germline V gene, CDR1 is MNHEY and CDR2 is SVGEGT. The DNA for the CDR3 is TGTGCCAGCAGTCCAATGGGACTGCCGAACACCGGGGAGCTGTTTTTT. It codes for CASSPMGLPNTGELFF.

At least ten counts were recorded for this clonotype. The genes are TRBV27 and TRBJ1-2; D remains ambiguous. CDR1 MNHEY and CDR2 SMNVEV come from the germline V gene (reference sequence). The ends were cut back, 5 bases at V and 8 bases at J, with 24 bases in the middle. CDR3 length: 16 amino acids. The CDR3 DNA reads as TGTGCCAGCAGTGGAGGCGGCATGTTGTTGTCAGGAGGCTACACCTTC. This encodes CASSGGGMLLSGGYTF.

This clonotype was counted ten times or more. The CDR3 bases are TGTGCCAGCCACGGAACAGATACGCAGTATTTT. Amino acid sequence: CASHGTDTQYF. The V and J genes are TRBV5-4 and TRBJ2-3, with no clear D. CDR3 length: 11 residues. The V gene's germline CDR1 is SGHNT and CDR2 YYREEE (reference sequence). Trimming took off 7 bases at V and 3 bases at J, with 6 bases between the two ends.

This chain joins TRBV6-1 and TRBJ2-5, with a tentative D call TRBD1 (6 bases). Trimming left V 4 bases short and J 5 bases short, with 17 bases between. This CDR3 spans 15 amino acids. CDR1 and CDR2 (germline): MNHNS, SASEGT. CDR3 amino acids: CASSVGQQVPETQYF. CDR3 nucleotides: TGTGCCAGCAGTGTCGGACAGCAAGTACCGGAGACCCAGTACTTC.

The table lists this clonotype with many counts. V is TRBV20-1 and J is TRBJ2-5; no clear D gene. This CDR3 is built from 15 residues. Trimming removed 6 bases at V and 2 bases at J, with 19 bases between. From germline, CDR1 is DFQATT and CDR2 SNEGSKA (reference sequence). Here the CDR3 reads CSASSGPSLQETQYF. The CDR3 bases are TGCAGTGCCTCTTCCGGCCCAAGCCTTCAAGAGACCCAGTACTTC.

This clonotype has ten or more counts. The chain combines TRBV18 with TRBJ1-5; D possibly corresponds to TRBD1 (6 bases). CDR1 and CDR2 (germline): KGHSH, LQKENI. This CDR3 is built from 15 residues. The V end lost 2 bases, the J end lost 3 bases, and 11 bases lay between the germline ends. CDR3 sequence: CASSPTGNANQPQHF. The CDR3 DNA follows: TGTGCCAGCTCACCAACAGGGAACGCCAATCAGCCCCAGCATTTT.

This clonotype was picked up many times. This chain links TRBV6-2 or TRBV6-3 with TRBJ2-1, with 10 bases lining up with TRBD2. The V gene's germline CDR1 is MNHEY and CDR2 SVGEGT. V lost 5 bases and J lost 5; bases outside the gene matches: 12. This CDR3 contains 17 residues. The CDR3 coding sequence is TGTGCCAGCAGTCGTAGGCTATCTAGCGGGAGCCACAATGAGCAGTTCTTC. Translating gives CASSRRLSSGSHNEQFF.